This is a list of T cell receptor beta chains from one sample in a study of shared clonotypes between healthy human individuals. Data came from immunoSEQ multiplex PCR; TCRdb stores just in-frame clones and leaves some out. The sample shows roughly 2,300,000 clones, roughly 90% of them seen only once. Sequenced material: naive CD4+ T cells from PBMCs. All receptors come from a young man in good health. Some clones in this sample may be carry-over from other donors' samples. The CDR3 runs from the conserved cysteine through the conserved F or W. The D gene is left open where the match is weak. Clone size, where shown, is once, few, many, or a class for clones that have expanded.

>TRBV29-1|TRBJ2-7|few|TRBD2
TGCAGCGTCTCCCGGCGACTAGCAAGCGAGCAGTACTTC
CSVSRRLASEQYF
>TRBV6-1|TRBJ2-7|.|TRBD1
TGTGCCAGCAGTGATGGGACAGGGTCCCTTAGACTCAACGAGCAGTACTTC
CASSDGTGSLRLNEQYF
>TRBV5-1|TRBJ2-5|.|.
TGCGCCAGCACTCCTTGGACAGCGGGACTCCAAGAGACCCAGTACTTC
CASTPWTAGLQETQYF
>TRBV28|TRBJ1-3|.|TRBD1
TGTGCCAGCAGCGAGGACAGGGGAGCCGGAAACACCATATATTTT
CASSEDRGAGNTIYF
>TRBV12-5|TRBJ2-1|.|TRBD1
TGTGCTAGTGGGGGACAGGGGGTGAACAATGAGCAGTTCTTC
CASGGQGVNNEQFF
>TRBV6-6|TRBJ2-5|.|.
TGTGCCAGCAGTTCATCGACAAACCAAGAGACCCAGTACTTC
CASSSSTNQETQYF
>TRBV19|TRBJ1-5|.|.
TGTGCCAGTAGGTACGCTTTTTCGGTCAGCAATCAGCCCCAGCATTTT
CASRYAFSVSNQPQHF
>TRBV28|TRBJ2-1|.|TRBD1
TGTGCCAGCAGTTTAGTAGGGGACAGTCCGTTCTTC
CASSLVGDSPFF
>TRBV29-1|TRBJ2-5|.|TRBD1
TGCAGCGTTGAGGGACAGTACCAAGAGACCCAGTACTTC
CSVEGQYQETQYF
>TRBV5-1|TRBJ1-5|once|TRBD1
TGCGCCAGCAGCTTGGAGGGGGCTGGGCAGCCCCAGCATTTT
CASSLEGAGQPQHF